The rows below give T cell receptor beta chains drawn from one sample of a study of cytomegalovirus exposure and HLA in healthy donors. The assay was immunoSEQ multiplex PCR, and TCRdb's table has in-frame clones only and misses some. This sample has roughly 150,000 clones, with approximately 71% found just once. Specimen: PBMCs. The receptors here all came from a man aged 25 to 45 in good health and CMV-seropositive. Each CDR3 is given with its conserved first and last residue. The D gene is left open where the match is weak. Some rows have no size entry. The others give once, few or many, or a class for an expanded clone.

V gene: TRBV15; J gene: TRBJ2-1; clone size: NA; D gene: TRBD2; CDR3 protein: CATSLRLAGSYNEQFF; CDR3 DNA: TGTGCCACCAGCCTACGACTAGCGGGATCCTACAATGAGCAGTTCTTC
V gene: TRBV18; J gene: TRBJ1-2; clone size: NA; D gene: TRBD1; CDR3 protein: CASSPGQGKSGYTF; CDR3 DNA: TGTGCCAGCTCACCGGGACAGGGGAAGTCTGGCTACACCTTC
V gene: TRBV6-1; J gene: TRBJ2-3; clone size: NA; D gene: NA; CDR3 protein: CASTINGETDTQYF; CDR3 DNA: TGTGCCAGCACGATTAACGGGGAGACAGATACGCAGTATTTT
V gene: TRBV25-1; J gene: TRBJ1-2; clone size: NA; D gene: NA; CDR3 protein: CASSDGVGYTF; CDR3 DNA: TGTGCCAGCAGTGATGGAGTTGGCTACACCTTC
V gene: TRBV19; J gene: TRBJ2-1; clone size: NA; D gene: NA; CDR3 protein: CASSWSGNSYNEQFF; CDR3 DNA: TGTGCCAGTAGTTGGTCCGGTAACTCCTACAATGAGCAGTTCTTC
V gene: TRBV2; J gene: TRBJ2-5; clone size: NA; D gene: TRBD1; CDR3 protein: CASSEGGQGKETQYF; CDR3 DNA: TGTGCCAGCAGTGAAGGCGGACAGGGGAAAGAGACCCAGTACTTC
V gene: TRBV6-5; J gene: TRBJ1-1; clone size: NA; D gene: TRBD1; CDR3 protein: CASSSGQAPSEAFF; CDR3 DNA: TGTGCCAGCAGTTCCGGACAGGCGCCATCTGAAGCTTTCTTT
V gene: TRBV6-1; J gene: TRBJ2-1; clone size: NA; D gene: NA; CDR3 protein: CASSIFVAASEQFF; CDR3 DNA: TGTGCCAGCTCGATCTTCGTAGCGGCCTCTGAGCAGTTCTTC
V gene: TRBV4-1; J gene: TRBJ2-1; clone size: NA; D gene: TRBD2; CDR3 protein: CASRTSGSSDEQFF; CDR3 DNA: TGCGCCAGCAGGACTAGCGGGAGTAGCGATGAGCAGTTCTTC
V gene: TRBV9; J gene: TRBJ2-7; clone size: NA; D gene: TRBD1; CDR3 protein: CASSVTDRGSYEQYF; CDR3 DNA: TGTGCCAGCAGCGTCACCGACAGGGGATCCTACGAGCAGTACTTC
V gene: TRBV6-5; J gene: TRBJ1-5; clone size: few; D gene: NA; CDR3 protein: CASNEFGGGNQPQHF; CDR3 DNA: TGTGCCAGCAACGAATTCGGGGGAGGGAATCAGCCCCAGCATTTT
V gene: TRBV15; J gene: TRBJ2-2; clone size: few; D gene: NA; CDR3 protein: CATSRGGTITGELFF; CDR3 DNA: TGTGCCACCAGCAGAGGAGGCACAATCACCGGGGAGCTGTTTTTT
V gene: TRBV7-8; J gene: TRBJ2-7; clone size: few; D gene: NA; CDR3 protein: CASSLDGGARLEQYF; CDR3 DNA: TGTGCCAGCAGCTTAGACGGCGGAGCCCGGCTCGAGCAGTACTTC
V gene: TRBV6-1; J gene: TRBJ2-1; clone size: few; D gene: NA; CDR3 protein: CASVQGSYNEQFF; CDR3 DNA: TGTGCCAGCGTGCAGGGGTCCTACAATGAGCAGTTCTTC
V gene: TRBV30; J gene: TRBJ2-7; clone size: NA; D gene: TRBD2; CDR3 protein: CAWEGTSGRFHEQYF; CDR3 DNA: TGTGCCTGGGAAGGGACTAGCGGGAGATTCCACGAGCAGTACTTC
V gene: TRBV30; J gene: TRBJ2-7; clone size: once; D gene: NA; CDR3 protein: CAWSVRYEQYF; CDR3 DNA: TGTGCCTGGAGTGTACGGTACGAGCAGTACTTC
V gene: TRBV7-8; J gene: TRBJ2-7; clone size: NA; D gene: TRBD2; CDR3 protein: CASSGKGWEGLQEQYF; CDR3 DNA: TGTGCCAGCAGCGGAAAGGGGTGGGAGGGCCTTCAGGAGCAGTACTTC
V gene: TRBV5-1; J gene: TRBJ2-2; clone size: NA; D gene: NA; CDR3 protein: CASSYTPEDTGELFF; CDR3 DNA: TGCGCCAGCAGCTACACACCGGAGGACACCGGGGAGCTGTTTTTT
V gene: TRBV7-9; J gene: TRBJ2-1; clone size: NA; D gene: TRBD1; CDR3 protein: CASTSTGVGEQFF; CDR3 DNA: TGTGCCAGCACCTCGACAGGGGTGGGTGAGCAGTTCTTC
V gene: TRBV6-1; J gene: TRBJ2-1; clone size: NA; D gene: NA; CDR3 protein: CASTGLGSYNEQFF; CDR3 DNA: TGTGCCAGCACCGGACTGGGCTCCTACAATGAGCAGTTCTTC
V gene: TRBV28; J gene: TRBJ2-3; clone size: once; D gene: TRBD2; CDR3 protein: CASSLGLAGVLGDTQYF; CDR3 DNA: TGTGCCAGCAGTTTGGGCCTAGCGGGAGTCTTGGGAGATACGCAGTATTTT
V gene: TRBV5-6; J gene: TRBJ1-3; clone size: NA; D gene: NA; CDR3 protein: CASSLLAGITFAGNTIYF; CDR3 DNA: TGTGCCAGCAGCTTGTTGGCGGGAATCACTTTCGCTGGAAACACCATATATTTT
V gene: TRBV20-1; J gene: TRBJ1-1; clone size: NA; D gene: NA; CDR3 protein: CSAEWGQEAFF; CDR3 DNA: TGCAGTGCTGAGTGGGGACAAGAAGCTTTCTTT
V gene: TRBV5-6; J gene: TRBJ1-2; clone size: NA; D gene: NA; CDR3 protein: CASSPTLGANYGYTF; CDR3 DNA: TGTGCCAGCAGCCCGACCCTAGGAGCCAACTATGGCTACACCTTC
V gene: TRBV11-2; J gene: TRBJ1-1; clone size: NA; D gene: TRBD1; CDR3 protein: CASSPVRQGATEAFF; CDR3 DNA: TGTGCCAGCAGCCCCGTGCGGCAGGGGGCCACTGAAGCTTTCTTT
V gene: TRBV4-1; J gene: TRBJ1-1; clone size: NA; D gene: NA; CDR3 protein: CASSQDAGSMNTEAFF; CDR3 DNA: TGCGCCAGCAGCCAAGACGCAGGTAGTATGAACACTGAAGCTTTCTTT
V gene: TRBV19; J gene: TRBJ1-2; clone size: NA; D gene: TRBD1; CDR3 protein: CASTRQGGTNYGYTF; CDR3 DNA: TGTGCCAGTACTCGGCAGGGGGGAACTAACTATGGCTACACCTTC
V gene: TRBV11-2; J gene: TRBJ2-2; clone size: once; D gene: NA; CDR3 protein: CASSAFTGYYTGELFF; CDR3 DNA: TGTGCCAGCAGCGCATTTACAGGGTATTACACCGGGGAGCTGTTTTTT
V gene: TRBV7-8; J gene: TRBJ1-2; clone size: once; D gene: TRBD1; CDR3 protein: CASSLGTGSHYGYTF; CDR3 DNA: TGTGCCAGCAGCTTAGGGACAGGGAGCCACTATGGCTACACCTTC
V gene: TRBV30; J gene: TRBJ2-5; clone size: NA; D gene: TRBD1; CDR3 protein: CAYLGQGSGETQYF; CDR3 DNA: TGTGCCTACCTGGGACAGGGGTCTGGAGAGACCCAGTACTTC
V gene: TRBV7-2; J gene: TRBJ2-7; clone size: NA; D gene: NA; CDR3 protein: CASSLEGGLEQYF; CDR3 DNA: TGTGCCAGCAGCTTAGAAGGGGGTCTCGAGCAGTACTTC